One and the same sample provided the 15 T cell receptor beta chains below, sequenced in a study of cytomegalovirus exposure and HLA in healthy donors. The PCR used 60 Vbeta and 13 Jbeta primers. This table comes from immunoSEQ multiplex PCR, and its TCRdb copy is limited to in-frame clones, with some not included. The table records 200,000 to 250,000 clones, about 70% of them present only once. Sequencing input: PBMCs. The source is a man aged 40-49 years in good health and CMV-seropositive.

The table lists this clone with a count of one. V gene TRBV7-8 combines with J gene TRBJ1-2, with D uncertain. Germline CDR1 SGHVS, CDR2 FQNEAQ. The CDR3 length is 15 residues. The V and J ends lost 1 base and 4 bases respectively, with 13 bases between them. Here the CDR3 reads CASSLEPTGGYGYTF. CDR3 DNA: TGTGCCAGCAGCTTAGAACCCACCGGAGGCTATGGCTACACCTTC.

This clone was counted once. J is TRBJ2-7 and V is TRBV5-1, with TRBD1 identical over 7 bases. With 4 bases clipped from V and 6 bases from J, the junction kept 10 bases outside the gene matches. The CDR3 runs to 14 residues. From germline, CDR1 is SGHRS and CDR2 YFSETQ. This CDR3 is CASSLRTGFGEQYF. CDR3 sequence (DNA): TGCGCCAGCAGCCTGAGGACAGGATTCGGCGAGCAGTACTTC.

V usage is TRBV7-7 and J usage is TRBJ2-7; 12 nucleotides line up with TRBD1. The J segment lost 4 bases and the V segment lost 6 bases, leaving 7 bases of the junction unmatched. The length of the CDR3 is 15 residues. Germline-derived CDR1 and CDR2 are SSHAT and FNYEAQ (reference sequence). CDR3 sequence reads: CASSRGTGGVYEQYF. In nucleotides, the CDR3 is TGTGCCAGCAGTCGGGGGACAGGGGGCGTTTACGAGCAGTACTTC.

The V call is TRBV5-4, the J call TRBJ2-1; 7 bases map to TRBD1. V trimming: 2 bases; J trimming: 7 bases; junction bases outside the gene matches: 12. Germline V CDR1 and CDR2: SGHNT, YYREEE (reference sequence). The CDR3 has 16 amino acids. In DNA form, the CDR3 reads TGTGCCAGCAGCTTACAGGGGAGTAGACCACAGAATGAGCAGTTCTTC. It specifies CASSLQGSRPQNEQFF.

With regard to this clone: Other nucleotide sequences from this sample produce the same CDR3. The chain combines TRBV5-1 with TRBJ2-2; no clear D gene. Germline CDR1 and CDR2: SGHRS and YFSETQ. Trimming removed 4 bases at V and 2 bases at J, with 9 bases between. The CDR3 spans 14 residues. This CDR3 is CASSATGNTGELFF. In nucleotides, the CDR3 is TGCGCCAGCAGCGCGACGGGTAACACCGGGGAGCTGTTTTTT.

The chain is built from TRBV5-1 and TRBJ2-7, with D tentatively TRBD1 (6 bases). The CDR3 covers 15 residues. CDR1 and CDR2 from the germline V gene are SGHRS and YFSETQ. The V and J ends lost 4 bases and 0 bases respectively, with 14 bases between them. CDR3 DNA sequence: TGCGCCAGCAGCCAGACGACAGGTAGCTCCTACGAGCAGTACTTC. Amino acids: CASSQTTGSSYEQYF.

The rearrangement links TRBV7-9 to TRBJ2-1; 11 bases match TRBD2. The CDR3 consists of 15 residues. Trimming cost V 8 bases and J 2 bases; bases outside gene matches: 5. Germline-derived CDR1 and CDR2 are SEHNR and FQNEAQ (reference sequence). This CDR3 reads CASVLSGGAYNEQFF. Written as DNA, the CDR3 is TGTGCCAGCGTCCTTAGCGGGGGGGCCTACAATGAGCAGTTCTTC.

This rearrangement joins TRBV7-9 to TRBJ2-7; D gene unclear. The CDR3 is made up of 13 amino acids. Trimming stripped 2 bases from V and 2 bases from J, with 7 bases between. CDR1 SEHNR and CDR2 FQNEAQ come from the germline V gene (reference sequence). The CDR3 sequence: CASSLSVPYEQYF. Written as DNA, the CDR3 is TGTGCCAGCAGCTTAAGCGTTCCCTACGAGCAGTACTTC.

The chain has TRBV28 and TRBJ1-2, with 7 bases aligning to TRBD1. CDR3 size: 15 residues. V dropped 6 bases and J dropped 7; count of bases not matched to a gene: 14. Germline V CDR1 and CDR2: MDHEN, SYDVKM. This chain's CDR3 is CASSDGTGERSGYTF. DNA of the CDR3: TGTGCCAGCAGCGACGGCACAGGGGAACGAAGTGGCTACACCTTC.

J is TRBJ1-1 and V is TRBV5-1; D gene unclear. This CDR3 spans 15 amino acids. V was clipped by 0 bases and J by 1 base, with 10 bases between them. CDR1 is SGHRS, CDR2 YFSETQ, per germline. The CDR3 DNA follows: TGCGCCAGCAGCTTGGAAGTGGAGTGGAACACTGAAGCTTTCTTT. Translated, it gives CASSLEVEWNTEAFF.

The chain couples TRBV5-4 to TRBJ1-3; 8 bases match TRBD1. This CDR3 contains 13 residues. Germline V CDR1 and CDR2: SGHNT, YYREEE (reference sequence). V was clipped by 5 bases and J by 4 bases; unmatched bases: 2. The chain's CDR3 is CASRRTGGNTIYF. DNA of the CDR3: TGTGCCAGCAGAAGGACAGGGGGAAACACCATATATTTT.

This clone has just one count. This chain links TRBV5-1 with TRBJ2-3; TRBD1 might be the D (5 bases). Germline values: CDR1 SGHRS, CDR2 YFSETQ. With 0 bases removed from V and 5 bases from J, the gap between germline ends came to 10 bases. The CDR3 is 14 residues long. For the CDR3, the DNA is TGCGCCAGCAGCTTGGAGCAGGGCGAAGATACGCAGTATTTT. It specifies CASSLEQGEDTQYF.

This chain links TRBV6-1 with TRBJ2-2; TRBD1 might be the D (5 bases). This CDR3 comprises 14 residues. Looked up from germline, CDR1 is MNHNS and CDR2 is SASEGT. Trimming shortened V by 3 bases and J by 6 bases, and 11 bases separated the two germline ends. The DNA of the CDR3 is TGTGCCAGCAGTGAGGGCAGGGCCCCCGGGGAGCTGTTTTTT. Translation: CASSEGRAPGELFF.

This rearrangement joins TRBV10-3 to TRBJ2-7; TRBD1 is a possible D gene (6 bases). Trimming cost V 4 bases and J 0 bases, with 10 bases left between them. The V gene's germline CDR1 is ENHRY and CDR2 SYGVKD. CDR3 size: 14 residues. The CDR3 spells CAISAGHNSYEQYF. CDR3 DNA sequence: TGTGCCATCAGTGCGGGACACAACTCCTACGAGCAGTACTTC.

CDR3: CASSSIRGDGYTF. The DNA of the CDR3 is TGCGCCAGCAGCTCCATTCGGGGGGATGGCTACACCTTC. V is TRBV5-1 and J is TRBJ1-2; possibly TRBD1 for D (5 bases). This CDR3 region has 13 residues. The germline V and J ends were trimmed by 3 bases and 6 bases, with 12 bases remaining between them. Germline values: CDR1 SGHRS, CDR2 YFSETQ. Supplemented by reference TRBV5-1 and TRBJ1-2, the full variable domain reads KAGVTQTPRYLIKTRGQQVTLSCSPISGHRSVSWYQQTPGQGLQFLFEYFSETQRNKGNFPGRFSGRQFSNSRSEMNVSTLELGDSALYLCASSSIRGDGYTFGSGTRLTVV.